The T cell receptor (beta chain) under discussion was sequenced for a study of tumor-infiltrating lymphocytes in localized non-small cell lung cancer (dated by TCRdb to the early 2020s). Some background on the complete study: The cohort included patients whose samples were collected after neoadjuvant chemotherapy, as well as both smokers and never-smokers and several histologies. Resected tumor tissue and uninvolved lung tissue described as non-adjacent to the tumor were contributed by each patient, with both tissues obtained from the same patient. The same patients underwent several integrated assays, with TCR sequencing performed together with flow cytometry, multiplex immunofluorescence, RNA-seq, exome sequencing and proteomics. In total, the ICON cohort consisted of fewer than 180 surgical patients with localized non-small cell lung cancer who had their tumors resected. The paired tumor versus uninvolved lung comparison of immunoSEQ T-cell fraction included fewer than 65 patients.

General findings and caveats noted by the study authors: Assay coverage varied across patients depending on available tissue quantity, so only a subset of the cohort had TCR sequencing. TCRbeta sequencing supported higher T cell infiltration in tumors than in uninvolved lung tissue, consistent with immunofluorescence CD3 counts. No difference in TCR-derived T-cell fraction was observed between the flow cytometry-defined immunotypes IM1 (good prognosis) and IM2 (poor prognosis). Because different pieces of the same tissue were used for different assays, technical variation could not be separated from intratumor heterogeneity.

The T-cell fraction in tumor and uninvolved lung tissue was provided by TCR sequencing with the immunoSEQ assay. As for the authors' bioinformatics: To analyze survival, patients were divided into a high T-cell fraction group (upper tertile) and a low T-cell fraction group (lower two tertiles), and the two groups were compared using a log-rank test. A signed-rank test was used to check for differences in T-cell fraction between paired tumor and uninvolved lung. TCRdb took this table from immuneACCESS and kept in-frame rearrangements with V and J called. Such tables lack part of the clones; where checked against another copy, unresolved V genes explain under half of the gap, and the rest is unexplained. The V and J calls and clone size were taken over from that table, and D and trimming were inferred from the DNA. The sample table lists a few thousand clones, approximately 50% of them with a count of one. Over 20% of the sample is held by the ten biggest clonotypes.

This clone has a handful of counts. Its binding antigen is unknown. Base quality data are lacking; no much larger clone is found one base away. ICON enrollment began in 2016, and the last patient was enrolled in late 2018. In a subcohort of 76 patients, fresh tumor and matched uninvolved tissue were collected for in-depth immune analyses, with TCR sequencing among those analyses. DNA for TCR sequencing was isolated from bulk tissue, and no cell sorting was done. The CDR3 runs 15 residues from the cysteine to the phenylalanine. CDR3 DNA is the only sequence kept; it has 45 bases, read in frame from the first base. CDR1 and CDR2 were assigned from the germline V gene as MNHNS and SASEGT. Clipping removes 7 bases from V and 0 bases from J, with 6 as the unmatched junction base count.

This sequence originates from a human donor with non-small cell lung cancer. The sample was uninvolved lung tissue not adjacent to the tumor. Recombination connected TRBV6-1 to TRBJ2-7, with TRBD1 matching 10 junction bases. The DNA reads TGTGCCAGCAAGGTGAGGACAGGGGGCTCCTACGAGCAGTACTTC. Its translation is CASKVRTGGSYEQYF.